Below, one T cell receptor beta chain is given with its context. V lost 5 bases and J lost 2, with 3 bases in between. The CDR3 is made up of 11 amino acids. The germline V gene has CDR1 MNHNY and CDR2 SVGAGI (reference sequence). A fixed DNA input of 350 ng was used per bulk PBMC sample. Libraries were prepared by immunoSEQ multiplex PCR; TCRdb keeps only in-frame clonotypes and omits some of them. The sample lists roughly 30,000 clones; over 70% were seen once. The record originates from a study of blood T cell dynamics during melanoma immunotherapy. Study as a whole: Metastatic melanoma patients received first-line pembrolizumab or nivolumab plus ipilimumab.

As for time point: week 3, after first cycle of checkpoint inhibitor. The receptor was isolated from a human donor with melanoma. The chain recombines TRBV6-6 with TRBJ1-2; no clear D gene. The input for sequencing was blood, taken from a patient treated with checkpoint blockade. This CDR3 reads CASSRNYGYTF. In DNA, the CDR3 is TGTGCCAGCAGTCGGAACTATGGCTACACCTTC.